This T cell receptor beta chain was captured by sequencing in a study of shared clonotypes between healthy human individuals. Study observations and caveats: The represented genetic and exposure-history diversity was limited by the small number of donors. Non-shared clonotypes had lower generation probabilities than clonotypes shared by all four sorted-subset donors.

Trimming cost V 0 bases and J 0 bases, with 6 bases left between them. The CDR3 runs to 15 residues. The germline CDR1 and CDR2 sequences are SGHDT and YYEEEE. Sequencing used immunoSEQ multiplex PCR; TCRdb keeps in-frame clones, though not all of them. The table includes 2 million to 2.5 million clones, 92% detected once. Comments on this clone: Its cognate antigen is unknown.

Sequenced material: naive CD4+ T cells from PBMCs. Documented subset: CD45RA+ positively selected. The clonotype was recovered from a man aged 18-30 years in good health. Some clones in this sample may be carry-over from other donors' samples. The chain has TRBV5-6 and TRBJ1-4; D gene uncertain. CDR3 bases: TGTGCCAGCAGCTTGGTCGGGGCAACTAATGAAAAACTGTTTTTT. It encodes CASSLVGATNEKLFF.